The 21 T cell receptor beta chains given below trace back to one sample, sequenced in a study of tumor-infiltrating lymphocytes in primary liver carcinoma. The investigators made TCR beta cDNA from roughly 0.55 ug total RNA, using a constant-region primer. It was through three nested multiplex PCR rounds of slightly modified ARM-PCR that TCR beta libraries arose. Running roughly 10 cycles apiece, the first two PCR rounds relied on TRBV1-TRBV30 forward primers together with a C-beta reverse primer. TCRdb reprocessed the multiplex PCR reads via MiXCR and lists one record per CDR3 protein. The data hold some 130,000 distinct CDR3 sequences, with about two thirds observed a single time. DNA and RNA were both co-extracted from approximately 20-30 mg of bulk tissue that had not been sorted. Sequenced: tumor-adjacent normal liver tissue. The receptors come from a woman aged 55 to 70 with primary liver carcinoma and hepatitis B virus infection.

Many counts were recorded for this clonotype. This chain joins TRBV7-9 and TRBJ2-7; TRBD2 matches at 10 bases. The germline gives CDR1 SEHNR, CDR2 FQNEAQ (reference sequence). The CDR3 sequence is 15 residues long. Trimming took 6 bases from V and 1 from J; bases not matched to a gene: 6. The CDR3 protein is CASRLKAGGSYEQYF. The DNA of the CDR3 is TGTGCCAGCAGACTAAAAGCGGGAGGGTCCTACGAGCAGTACTTC.

The rearrangement uses TRBV29-1 and TRBJ2-5, with D unclear. This CDR3 has 15 amino acids. CDR1 SQVTM and CDR2 ANQGSEA come from the germline V gene. The germline V and J ends were trimmed by 5 bases and 3 bases, with 19 bases remaining between them. In DNA form, the CDR3 reads TGCAGCGTTCTACCTTTGGTGATTTGTGAAGAGACCCAGTACTTC. Translation: CSVLPLVICEETQYF.

A few counts support this clonotype. The gene calls are TRBV2 and TRBJ1-6; D not resolved. This CDR3 has 15 residues. V lost 6 bases and J lost 2, with 11 bases in between. Germline CDR1 is SNHLY and CDR2 is FYNNEI. CDR3 sequence (DNA): TGTGCCAGCAGGAGGACGGATACCTATAATTCACCCCTCCACTTT. It codes for CASRRTDTYNSPLHF.

This chain connects TRBV6-5 to TRBJ1-1; D gene uncertain. This CDR3 is built from 13 residues. Germline V gives CDR1 MNHEY, CDR2 SVGAGI. The CDR3 reads CACSYRLNTEAFF. The CDR3 DNA is TGTGCTTGCAGTTATCGCTTGAACACTGAAGCTTTCTTT.

Turning to this clonotype: The junction shows a germline mismatch at one end, possibly a read error. This chain's CDR3 is CVISYPDRGDQPQHF. The CDR3 DNA follows: TGTGTCATCAGTTACCCAGACAGGGGGGACCAGCCCCAACATTTT. The chain links TRBV6-6 to TRBJ1-5, with 9 bases aligning to TRBD1. This CDR3 comprises 15 residues. Germline loops: CDR1 MNHNY, CDR2 SVGAGI (reference sequence).

This clonotype appeared many times. The genes are TRBV12-3 or TRBV12-4 and TRBJ2-3, with TRBD1 matching 8 bases. The CDR3 spans 14 residues. V lost 7 bases to trimming and J lost 3 bases; unmatched junction nucleotides: 6. CDR3 region: CASIRTGRTDTQYF. Written as DNA, the CDR3 is TGTGCCAGCATACGGACAGGGAGGACAGATACGCAGTATTTT.

This clonotype was seen at least ten times. The chain combines TRBV12-3 or TRBV12-4 with TRBJ2-1, with D maybe TRBD1 (6 bases). V shed 6 bases and J shed 5 bases, with 11 bases lying between them. There are 13 residues in the CDR3. Here the CDR3 reads CASSLDRHNEQFF. In nucleotides, the CDR3 is TGTGCCAGCAGCCTGGACAGACACAATGAGCAGTTCTTC.

Remarks on this clonotype: One end of the junction fails to match germline, which may point to a read error. In nucleotides, the CDR3 is TGTGCCAGTAGCCCACGGAGGAGCATACCGAGCACTGGAGCTTTCTTT. Protein: CASSPRRSIPSTGAFF. V and J are TRBV11-2 and TRBJ1-1; D uncertain. CDR3 size: 16 residues. Germline CDR1 SGHAT, CDR2 FQNNGV.

The chain joins TRBV6-5 to TRBJ2-6; tentatively, D is TRBD1 (6 bases). Trimming took 6 bases from V and 11 from J, leaving 20 bases between them. CDR3 size: 15 residues. CDR1 MNHEY and CDR2 SVGAGI come from the germline V gene. CDR3 residues: CASSWDNSGVDVLTF. The DNA of the CDR3 is TGTGCCAGCAGCTGGGACAACTCTGGGGTCGACGTCCTGACTTTC.

The table lists this clonotype with many counts. This sequence joins TRBV28 and TRBJ1-6; TRBD1 matches 7 bases. This CDR3 has 15 amino acids. The V gene end was trimmed by 3 bases and the J gene end by 8 bases; junction bases not matched to a gene: 7. Germline lookup yields CDR1 MDHEN and CDR2 SYDVKM. CDR3 coding DNA: TGTGCCAGCAGTTTTGGGAGGGGGCCGTATTCACCCCTCCACTTT. Translated, it gives CASSFGRGPYSPLHF.

In its sample, this clonotype was seen once. The conserved closing phenylalanine or tryptophan is absent in this CDR3, likely reflecting a read error. The gene calls are TRBV12-3 or TRBV12-4 and TRBJ2-4; D tentatively reads TRBD1 or TRBD2 (5 bases each). This CDR3 has 13 amino acids. V dropped 7 bases and J dropped 6 bases, with 13 bases sitting between them. CDR3 residues: CASNPGSANIQYL. CDR3 DNA sequence: TGTGCCAGCAACCCAGGGAGTGCAAACATTCAGTACCTC.

As to this clonotype: No conserved phenylalanine or tryptophan is present at the end of the CDR3, so a read error is the likely explanation. The DNA is left out, because the CDR3 cannot be placed on it with certainty; the CDR3 is given as TCRdb lists it. The rearrangement uses TRBV29-1 and TRBJ2-5; no check of the table's D call, TRBD1, against the DNA was made. The CDR3 adds up to 13 amino acids, both ends counted. Germline V lookup: CDR1 SQVTM, CDR2 ANQGSEA. This chain's CDR3 is CSVVGRTQETQCL.

On this clonotype itself: No conserved phenylalanine or tryptophan ends this CDR3, so it is likely a read error. The limits of the CDR3 on the DNA are not certain, so only TCRdb's listed CDR3 is given. The chain joins TRBV6-5 to TRBJ2-5; TRBD2 is taken as the D call from the table, unchecked against the DNA. Germline-derived CDR1 and CDR2 are MNHEY and SVGAGI. The CDR3 is 15 residues long, ends included. CDR3 protein: CASSTRLAGEETEYL.

As regards this clonotype: Possible read error: a much larger clone is one base away. Written as DNA, the CDR3 is TGTGCCAGCAGCTTTGGGGCGACGGAGGGGAAAAGGGGTAAAACGCATTTT. Residues: CASSFGATEGKRGKTHF. The V and J genes are TRBV5-6 and TRBJ1-5; D may be TRBD1 (5 bases). Germline V gene data show CDR1 as SGHDT and CDR2 as YYEEEE. V gave up 2 bases and J gave up 15 bases, with 30 bases separating them. This CDR3 region has 17 residues. The full variable domain, rest sourced from reference TRBV5-6 and TRBJ1-5, is DAGVTQSPTHLIKTRGQQVTLRCSPKSGHDTVSWYQQALGQGPQFIFQYYEEEERQRGNFPDRFSGHQFPNYSSELNVNALLLGDSALYLCASSFGATEGKRGKTHFGDGTRLSIL.

V gene TRBV7-8 combines with J gene TRBJ2-1; 9 bases map to TRBD2. Trimming cost V 9 bases and J 13 bases; bases outside gene matches: 22. Germline V gene data show CDR1 as SGHVS and CDR2 as FQNEAQ. The CDR3 runs to 16 residues. The CDR3 loop reads CARSPPSGEHYNEQFF. CDR3 in DNA: TGTGCCAGGAGCCCTCCTAGCGGGGAGCACTACAACGAACAGTTCTTC. Looking up the rest from reference TRBV7-8 and TRBJ2-1 gives the full variable domain: GAGVSQSPRYKVAKRGQDVALRCDPISGHVSLFWYQQALGQGPEFLTYFQNEAQLDKSGLPSDRFFAERPEGSVSTLKIQRTQQEDSAVYLCARSPPSGEHYNEQFFGPGTRLTVL.

This clonotype was found a few times. Possible read error: a much larger clone is one base away. V gene TRBV7-8 combines with J gene TRBJ2-5; the D gene is possibly TRBD1 (5 bases). The V and J ends lost 2 bases and 5 bases respectively, with 12 bases between them. This CDR3 has 14 amino acids. CDR1 and CDR2 (germline): SGHVS, FQNEAQ. The CDR3 coding sequence is TGTGCCAGCAGCTTACATGGGGCGAAGGAGACCCAGTACTTC. It encodes CASSLHGAKETQYF. The complete variable domain, with remaining parts taken from reference TRBV7-8 and TRBJ2-5, reads GAGVSQSPRYKVAKRGQDVALRCDPISGHVSLFWYQQALGQGPEFLTYFQNEAQLDKSGLPSDRFFAERPEGSVSTLKIQRTQQEDSAVYLCASSLHGAKETQYFGPGTRLLVL.

This clonotype was detected many times. The chain is built from TRBV4-2 and TRBJ2-1; D might be TRBD2 (5 bases). The V gene's germline CDR1 is LGHNA and CDR2 YNFKEQ. V lost 0 bases to trimming and J lost 2 bases, with 14 bases between them. CDR3 size: 17 residues. DNA of the CDR3: TGTGCCAGCAGCCAAGAACTGGTGGGAGTAGCCTACAATGAGCAGTTCTTC. It translates to CASSQELVGVAYNEQFF.

Concerning this clonotype itself: A read error may account for a junction end that differs from germline. This chain links TRBV11-2 with TRBJ2-1, with a possible D match to TRBD2 (6 bases). CDR1 and CDR2 (germline): SGHAT, FQNNGV. This CDR3 comprises 17 residues. The CDR3 sequence: CACSPQRGGSSYNEQSF. The CDR3 DNA follows: TGTGCCTGCAGCCCCCAAAGAGGAGGGAGCTCCTACAATGAGCAGTCCTTC.

This chain connects TRBV11-3 to TRBJ2-5; 8 bases map to TRBD2. The ends lost 7 bases at V and 11 bases at J; junction bases unmatched: 18. CDR3 length: 15 amino acids. Germline values: CDR1 SGHNT, CDR2 YENEEA. Here the CDR3 DNA reads TGTGCCAGCAACTCCCTAGCGGGCCCCACAGATACGCAGTACTTC. Amino acid sequence: CASNSLAGPTDTQYF.

With respect to this clonotype: One junction end does not reproduce the germline sequence, and a read error may be involved. CDR3: CSARGELAGASSYEQYF. CDR3 DNA: TGCAGTGCTAGAGGGGAACTAGCGGGAGCCTCCTCCTACGAACAGTACTTC. The chain employs TRBV20-1 and TRBJ2-7; 11 bases agree with TRBD2. CDR1 and CDR2 (germline): DFQATT, SNEGSKA (reference sequence). The CDR3 contains 17 residues.

As concerns this clonotype: A much bigger clone sits one base away, suggesting this may be a read error. This sequence joins TRBV28 and TRBJ1-1; 10 bases fit TRBD1. The CDR3 is 16 amino acids. Per germline, CDR1 MDHEN and CDR2 SYDVKM. DNA of the CDR3: TGTGCCAGCAGCTTACTAACCGGGACAGGGGCCACTGAAACTTTCTTT. Amino acids: CASSLLTGTGATETFF.